A single sample gave rise to the 8 T cell receptor beta chains below, sequenced in a study of T cell clonality in common variable immunodeficiency. Study conclusions and caveats: Reportedly, TCR beta sequences from common variable immunodeficiency showed fewer deletions and N-nucleotide insertions.

Assay used: immunoSEQ multiplex PCR; TCRdb lists only in-frame clones, some missing. In total the sample includes some 27,000 clones, none of them seen once. These receptors have no known antigen. The specimen sequenced was peripheral blood mononuclear cells. These receptors came from a human donor with common variable immunodeficiency.

This clone was seen repeatedly, ten times or more. From the germline J gene comes the end of the CDR3, since the read stops 3 residues before it. The chain combines TRBV10-3 with TRBJ2-2; 7 bases align to TRBD1. The CDR3 has 14 residues. With 10 bases clipped from V and 2 bases from J, the junction kept 7 bases outside the gene matches. Germline V gene data show CDR1 as ENHRY and CDR2 as SYGVKD. The sequenced part of the CDR3 DNA is TGTGCCACCCACAGGGGACCAAACACCGGGGAG. This codes for CATHRGPNTGE. The CDR3, in full, reads CATHRGPNTGELFF.

In its sample, this clone was seen a few times. The DNA ends 3 residues before the CDR3 does, and the rest of the CDR3 is filled in from the germline J gene. This chain joins TRBV13 and TRBJ2-1; TRBD2 aligns across 13 bases. CDR3 length: 18 amino acids. The V and J ends lost 4 bases and 2 bases, in that order; junction bases with no gene match: 8. From germline, CDR1 is PRHDT and CDR2 FYEKMQ (reference sequence). The sequenced part of the CDR3 DNA is TGTGCCAGCAGCTCGTTCCTACTAGCGGGGGGGACCTACAATGAG. This gives the protein CASSSFLLAGGTYNE. The entire CDR3 protein reads CASSSFLLAGGTYNEQFF.

This clone was seen many times. The sequenced fragment ends 3 residues before the CDR3 boundary, so the rest is inferred from the germline J gene. V gene TRBV5-1 combines with J gene TRBJ1-1, with 7 positions matching TRBD1. Trimming cost V 0 bases and J 4 bases; bases outside gene matches: 6. In germline, CDR1 is SGHRS, CDR2 YFSETQ. This CDR3 region has 15 residues. The CDR3 is CASSLALAGGTEAFF. Incomplete CDR3 DNA: TGCGCCAGCAGCTTGGCCCTGGCAGGGGGCACTGAA.

As to this clone: The read gets to within 3 residues of the CDR3 end, and the germline J gene fills in the rest. This chain links TRBV19 with TRBJ2-7; 8 bases line up with TRBD1. The CDR3 runs to 14 residues. Germline V gives CDR1 LNHDA, CDR2 SQIVND (reference sequence). V lost 6 bases and J lost 0; bases outside the gene matches: 4. The CDR3 protein is CASSGQGVSYEQYF. The CDR3 DNA, read in part, is TGTGCCAGTAGCGGACAGGGAGTCTCCTACGAG.

This clone was detected many times. The CDR3 end is not reached by the read, which stops 3 residues before it; the germline J gene fills it in. The chain couples TRBV7-9 to TRBJ1-6, with D tentatively TRBD1 (5 bases). This CDR3 is 14 amino acids long. The germline CDR1 and CDR2 sequences are SEHNR and FQNEAQ (reference sequence). V gave up 7 bases and J gave up 8 bases, with 15 bases separating them. The sequenced CDR3 bases are TGTGCCAGCACCCTCGACCTGGGGCATTCACCC. Its translation is CASTLDLGHSP. The whole CDR3 reads CASTLDLGHSPLHF.

This clone has a count of ten or more. The read is 3 residues too short to cover the CDR3 end, so that end is filled in from the germline J gene. The V gene is TRBV5-1, the J gene TRBJ2-2, with D possibly matching TRBD2 (7 bases). CDR3 length: 15 residues. With 2 bases removed from V and 4 bases from J, the gap between germline ends came to 12 bases. Germline CDR1 and CDR2: SGHRS and YFSETQ. The DNA read from the CDR3 is TGCGCCAGCAGCTTAGGGGGGGCCGGCACCGGGGAG. It encodes CASSLGGAGTGE. The CDR3 in its entirety is CASSLGGAGTGELFF.

At least ten counts were recorded for this clone. The read ends 3 residues early relative to the CDR3; the germline J gene fills the gap. The chain recombines TRBV5-5 with TRBJ1-2, with no clear D. The CDR3 runs to 15 residues. Germline assignment: CDR1 SGHKS and CDR2 YYEKEE (reference sequence). V was trimmed by 0 bases and J by 3 bases, leaving 12 bases between them. The CDR3 protein is CASSLGGLEYYGYTF. The CDR3 DNA, read in part, is TGTGCCAGCAGCTTGGGAGGGTTAGAATACTATGGC.

This clone was detected only a few times. Read sequence stops 3 residues before the CDR3 end, and the germline J gene provides the missing end. The chain links TRBV2 to TRBJ1-2; D perhaps matches TRBD1 (5 bases). This CDR3 has 15 amino acids. Germline V gives CDR1 SNHLY, CDR2 FYNNEI. The V end lost 4 bases, the J end lost 7 bases, and 19 bases lay between the germline ends. Partial CDR3 DNA: TGTGCCAGCAGTGCTAGACGGCAGGGCGATTCTGGC. It translates to CASSARRQGDSG. In full, the CDR3 reads CASSARRQGDSGYTF. The variable domain in full, completed from reference TRBV2 and TRBJ1-2, reads EPEVTQTPSHQVTQMGQEVILRCVPISNHLYFYWYRQILGQKVEFLVSFYNNEISEKSEIFDDQFSVERPDGSNFTLKIRSTKLEDSAMYFCASSARRQGDSGYTFGSGTRLTVV.